This T cell receptor beta chain comes out of a study of cytomegalovirus exposure and HLA in healthy donors (dated by TCRdb to about 2017). Context from the whole study: In an earlier analysis of some 550 of the donors, 276 Gb of sequence data and approximately 100 million unique TCR beta sequences from about 179 million T cells were reported. In addition to the first cohort of 500 to 850 subjects, a separate validation cohort of approximately 110 different subjects was used. Class I and class II HLA loci were covered by the typing at four-digit resolution. The study aimed to test whether signatures of past pathogen exposure could be identified by cataloging public T cell receptors. The study profiled the T cell repertoires of about 720 subjects by immunosequencing and related them to cytomegalovirus serostatus. Every repertoire in the discovery cohort had been generated on one and the same sequencing platform. Of the roughly 390 genotyped donors, 75% to 85% were placed in the genetic ancestry cluster associated with self-reported Caucasian donors. In the later analysis, no new phenotypic data were used to find candidate immune exposures; instead, reliance was placed on TCR beta sequences and their occurrence across donors. On average, roughly 200,000 unique TCR beta nucleotide sequences were sequenced per donor among roughly 430 genotyped donors of the cohort, with roughly 18% of those sequences being non-productive. Because of strong linkage in the cohort, roughly five DR-DQ haplotypes were treated as single units for association and clustering. In a later genetic analysis, genome-wide SNP genotypes for about 65% of the roughly 700 donors were used, and that subset was treated as a discovery cohort. In a later analysis, previously published TCR beta repertoires from more than 500 donors were re-analyzed and high-resolution HLA genotyping was added so that TCR occurrence patterns could be studied. The number of donors typed differed by locus, with roughly 620-640 for A, B, C, DRB1 and DQB1, around 560 for DQA1, some 570 for DPA1, and approximately 470 for DPB1. In an earlier analysis of roughly 600 of the donors, high-throughput TCR beta sequencing was used to judge whether each TCR beta V gene segment behaved as functional or pseudogenic. To predict cytomegalovirus infection status, the study combined high-throughput TCR immunosequencing, statistical association of individual TCRs with disease status, and machine learning. Around 320 gigabases of sequencing data and approximately 85 million unique TCR sequences were included in an early release covering 550 to 800 HLA-typed donors. Donor age, sex, ethnicity and CMV serostatus were collected together with the repertoire data. Overall study outcomes, separate from this receptor: Some IMGT-functional V segments, including TRBV6-2 and TRBV6-3, could not be distinguished by the 87-base-pair reads and were therefore excluded. According to the authors, the approach could potentially be generalized to other disease states and immunological phenotypes. In a later analysis, the rate of TCR association differed among HLA loci, with DRB1 alleles having the most associated TCRs and HLA-C alleles having the fewest. The classifier was reported to diagnose cytomegalovirus status with high specificity and sensitivity in both the original cohort and the validation cohort. HLA typing was unavailable for some donors at each locus, so association tests used only the typed subset. An association between a missense DCLRE1C variant and V-gene and J-gene trimming of TCR beta chains was found in a later genetic analysis and replicated in an independent cohort. According to a later analysis, parvovirus B19, influenza, CMV and Epstein-Barr virus appeared linked to several top co-occurrence clusters. For the cohort, immune exposure information was limited to CMV serostatus. This cohort had only TCR beta chains sequenced, and the lack of alpha or paired-chain data limited which features could be detected. Compared with the roughly 600-donor mean, donors in an Asian-associated ancestry cluster had fewer N-insertions in productive TCRs, according to a later genetic analysis. A further reported finding was that TCR beta sequences accurately predicted the HLA-A and HLA-B alleles for most subjects in the first cohort. In an earlier analysis of about 600 of the donors, most TCR beta V segments appeared in productive rearrangements about 87% or about 30% of the time, broadly matching IMGT annotations. When HLA alleles, especially DR and DQ, strongly co-occurred, attributing TCR associations to individual alleles was difficult. In a later analysis, most CMV-associated TCR beta chains were found to appear HLA-restricted, with HLA associations seemingly driven largely by CMV exposure. Presence/absence analyses assumed roughly uniform sequencing depth across donors, an assumption that may not hold. Most TCR sequences were observed very rarely across donors, whereas some public TCRs were present in many individuals. Because counts were too low, more than 15 rarely observed V segments, including chromosome 9 orphons, were excluded from the earlier analysis of roughly 580 of the donors. At a false discovery rate of 0.05, a later analysis linked 16,000 or so TCR beta sequences to specific HLA alleles. Correlated functional status among segregating V segments might be attributable to linkage disequilibrium, but an unknown experimental factor could not be ruled out. Compared with equally common non-associated chains, HLA-associated TCR beta chains in a later analysis were more clonally expanded and had lower generation probabilities. In vitro tests confirmed that a few of the cytomegalovirus-associated TCR beta chains recognize cytomegalovirus antigens. A group of highly shared sequence variants was considered likely to be a technical artifact of the sequencing pipeline. A total of 150 to 200 TCR beta chains were listed by the study as associated with cytomegalovirus.

The germline V gene (reference sequence) sets CDR1 to LNHNV and CDR2 to YYDKDF. For this chain, trimming is 1 base at the V end and 1 base at the J end, and the number of junction bases without a gene match is 7. Reading from cysteine to phenylalanine, the CDR3 counts 17 amino acids. CDR3 DNA only is kept here, 51 bases in frame from base 1. This clone turned up a few times. The antigen this receptor binds is unknown. Base qualities were left out, and no much larger clone turns up one base away. The cohort consisted of approximately 690 healthy bone marrow donors. All cohort members were sampled while nominally healthy, although unrecorded immune exposures were likely present. The donor tested CMV seronegative and was one of the 352 seronegative cohort members. Every donor gave a peripheral blood sample, and the peripheral blood mononuclear cells from that sample were used for TCR beta sequencing. The Qiagen DNeasy Blood Extraction Kit was used to extract genomic DNA from the blood cell samples.

Libraries were constructed by the immunoSEQ multiplex PCR assay. For the multiplex PCR, a mixture combining 60 forward primers for TCR Vbeta segments and 13 reverse primers for TCR Jbeta segments was used. Amplification of the CDR3 region of rearranged TCR beta genes was performed with a multiplex PCR assay on genomic DNA. The Illumina HiSeq System was used to sequence the amplified TCR beta libraries as 87-base-pair reads. The study's own analysis went as follows. Across the roughly 640 repertoires, a later analysis counted some 81 million unique TCR beta chains, around 11 million of which were shared by at least two donors. Raw reads were error-corrected and collapsed into unique sequences by a nearest-neighbor algorithm in which closely related sequences were merged to remove PCR and sequencing errors. To assign V, D and J gene segments, CDR3 sequences were aligned to IMGT reference sequences. For a sequence to be retained, at least a six-nucleotide match to both a V gene segment and a J gene segment was required. Rearrangements were classified as productive when the CDR3 lacked stop codons and remained in frame with V and J, and all other rearrangements were classified as non-productive. CDR3 was defined according to IMGT convention as the region running from the second conserved V-encoded cysteine to the conserved J-encoded phenylalanine. Sequences without an unambiguous match to a single V gene segment were excluded from the earlier analysis of 500 to 700 of the donors. In an earlier analysis of several hundred of the donors, V segments were called functional above 56.7% productive rearrangements and were called segregating when the between-donor standard deviation exceeded 5%. A statistical classification framework was built to diagnose cytomegalovirus status from the catalog of TCR beta chain sequences. In a later analysis, V and J genes were assigned by comparing TCR nucleotide sequences against IMGT/GENE-DB human TR gene sequences. In a later analysis, CDR3 sequences and most-parsimonious VDJ recombination scenarios were assigned using the TCRdist pipeline. In a later analysis, every TCR beta chain was defined by the combination of its CDR3 amino acid sequence and its V-gene family, and reads without a unique V-gene family were dropped. To address suspected cross-contamination and a sequencing artifact, a later analysis removed a few hundred highly shared, low-generation-probability nucleotide sequences. In a later analysis, a clonal expansion index was calculated for each public chain from normalized within-repertoire ranks of inferred template counts. In a later analysis, generation probabilities were computed using a VDJ recombination model fitted to out-of-frame rearrangements, and the results were checked against IGoR. A later analysis scored TCR-TCR, TCR-HLA and TCR-CMV co-occurrence with hypergeometric tests, applying a repertoire-size bias correction to TCR pairs. To estimate false discovery rates, a later analysis permuted the HLA or CMV assignments 20 times. In a later analysis, co-occurring TCRs were grouped using DBSCAN, with TCRdist sequence similarity added in when clustering inside HLA-allele-positive subsets. Co-occurrence clustering excluded repertoires with fewer than 30,000 or more than 120,000 public chains, plus five with anomalous nucleotide sharing. The clones in this table, taken by TCRdb from immuneACCESS, are in-frame only. Not every clone is retained; where verified, under half of the shortfall comes from an unresolved V gene, and the cause of the rest is unknown. The DNA was the basis for D and trimming; V, J and clone size are from that table. The sample data list some 120,000 clones, and around 80% of these were observed just once. Approximately 1% of the sample is in the top ten clones.

Recombination linked TRBV15 to TRBJ1-5, with 7 middle bases fitting TRBD1. The TCR sequence derives from a woman aged 25 to 45 in good health and CMV-seronegative. The sequenced sample consisted of PBMCs. The sequence in DNA is TGTGCCACCAGCAGAGGAGGGGGCCGGGGGAGCAATCAGCCCCAGCATTTT. The resulting protein is CATSRGGGRGSNQPQHF. The full variable domain, completed from the reference TRBV15 and TRBJ1-5 proteins outside the CDR3, reads DAMVIQNPRYQVTQFGKPVTLSCSQTLNHNVMYWYQQKSSQAPKLLFHYYDKDFNNEADTPDNFQSRRPNTSFCFLDIRSPGLGDTAMYLCATSRGGGRGSNQPQHFGDGTRLSIL.